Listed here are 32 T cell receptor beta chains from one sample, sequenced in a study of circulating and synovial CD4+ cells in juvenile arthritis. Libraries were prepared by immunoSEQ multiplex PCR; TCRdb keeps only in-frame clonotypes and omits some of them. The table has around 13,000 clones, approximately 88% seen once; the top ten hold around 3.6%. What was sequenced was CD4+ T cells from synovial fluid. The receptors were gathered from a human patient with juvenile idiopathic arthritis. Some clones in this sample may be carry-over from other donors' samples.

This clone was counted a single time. The CDR3 nucleotides read TGTGCCAGCAGCTTAGAACAGGGCAGCCGGGAGCAGTTCTTC. Translation gives CASSLEQGSREQFF. V is TRBV7-9 and J is TRBJ2-1; a possible D gene is TRBD1 (6 bases). Trimming removed 1 base at V and 10 bases at J, with 14 bases between. CDR1 SEHNR and CDR2 FQNEAQ come from the germline V gene (reference sequence). This CDR3 is 14 amino acids long.

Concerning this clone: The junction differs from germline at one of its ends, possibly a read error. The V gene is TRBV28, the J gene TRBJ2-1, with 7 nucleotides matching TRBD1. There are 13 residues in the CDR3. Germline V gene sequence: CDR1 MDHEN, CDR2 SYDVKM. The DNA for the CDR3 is TGTGCCGGCATTGCCAGGGGGTACGGTGAGCAGCTCTTC. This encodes CAGIARGYGEQLF.

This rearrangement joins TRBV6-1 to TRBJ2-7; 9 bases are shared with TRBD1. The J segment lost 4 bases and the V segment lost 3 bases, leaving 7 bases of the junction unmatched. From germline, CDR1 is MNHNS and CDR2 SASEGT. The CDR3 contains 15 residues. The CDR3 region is CASSESTGGGYEQYV. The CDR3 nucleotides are TGTGCCAGCAGTGAGTCCACAGGGGGCGGGTACGAGCAGTACGTC.

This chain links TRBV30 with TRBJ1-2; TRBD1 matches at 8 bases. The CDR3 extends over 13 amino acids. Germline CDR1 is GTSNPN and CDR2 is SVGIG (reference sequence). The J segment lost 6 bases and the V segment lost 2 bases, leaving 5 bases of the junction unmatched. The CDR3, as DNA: TGTGCCTGGAGTTATGGACAGGGTGATGGCTACACCTTC. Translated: CAWSYGQGDGYTF.

The CDR3 region is CASSQTTGAGNTIYF. The CDR3 region has the DNA TGCGCCAGCAGCCAAACTACAGGGGCGGGAAACACCATATATTTT. V gene TRBV4-1 combines with J gene TRBJ1-3, with TRBD1 matching over 7 bases. There are 15 residues in the CDR3. Germline V lookup: CDR1 MGHRA, CDR2 YSYEKL. V was clipped by 2 bases and J by 4 bases; unmatched bases: 5.

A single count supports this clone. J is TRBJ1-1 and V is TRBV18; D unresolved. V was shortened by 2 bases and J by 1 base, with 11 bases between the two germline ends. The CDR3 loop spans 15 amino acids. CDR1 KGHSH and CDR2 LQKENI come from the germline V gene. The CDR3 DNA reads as TGTGCCAGCTCACCAGAGCAAGTCTCGAACACTGAAGCTTTCTTT. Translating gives CASSPEQVSNTEAFF. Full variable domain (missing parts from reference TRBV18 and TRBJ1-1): NAGVMQNPRHLVRRRGQEARLRCSPMKGHSHVYWYRQLPEEGLKFMVYLQKENIIDESGMPKERFSAEFPKEGPSILRIQQVVRGDSAAYFCASSPEQVSNTEAFFGQGTRLTVV.

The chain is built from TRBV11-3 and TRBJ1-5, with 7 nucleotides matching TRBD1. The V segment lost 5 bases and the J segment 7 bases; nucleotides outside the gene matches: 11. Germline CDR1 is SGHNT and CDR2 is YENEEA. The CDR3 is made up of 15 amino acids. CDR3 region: CASSVPEGAEQPQHF. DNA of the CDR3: TGTGCCAGCAGCGTCCCTGAGGGGGCGGAGCAGCCCCAGCATTTT.

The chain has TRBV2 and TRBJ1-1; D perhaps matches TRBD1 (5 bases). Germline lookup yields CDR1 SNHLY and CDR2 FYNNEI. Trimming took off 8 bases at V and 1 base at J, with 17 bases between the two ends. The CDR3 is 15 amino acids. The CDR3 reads CASGFHGGTNTEAFF. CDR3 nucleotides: TGTGCCAGCGGGTTTCATGGCGGGACGAACACTGAAGCTTTCTTT.

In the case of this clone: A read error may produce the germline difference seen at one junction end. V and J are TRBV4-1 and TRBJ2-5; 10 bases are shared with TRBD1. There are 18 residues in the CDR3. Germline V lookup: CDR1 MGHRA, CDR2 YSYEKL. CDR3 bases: TGCGCCGGCAGCCAAGATCAACCGTTGACAGGGGGCGCGAAGACCCAGTACTTC. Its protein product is CAGSQDQPLTGGAKTQYF.

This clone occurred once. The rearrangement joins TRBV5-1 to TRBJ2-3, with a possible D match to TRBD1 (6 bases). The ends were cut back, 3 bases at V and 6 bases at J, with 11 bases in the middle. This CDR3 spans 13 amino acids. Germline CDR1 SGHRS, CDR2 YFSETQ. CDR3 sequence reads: CASSWTEGDTQYF. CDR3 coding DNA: TGCGCCAGCAGCTGGACAGAAGGCGATACGCAGTATTTT. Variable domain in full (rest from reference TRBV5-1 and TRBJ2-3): KAGVTQTPRYLIKTRGQQVTLSCSPISGHRSVSWYQQTPGQGLQFLFEYFSETQRNKGNFPGRFSGRQFSNSRSEMNVSTLELGDSALYLCASSWTEGDTQYFGPGTRLTVL.

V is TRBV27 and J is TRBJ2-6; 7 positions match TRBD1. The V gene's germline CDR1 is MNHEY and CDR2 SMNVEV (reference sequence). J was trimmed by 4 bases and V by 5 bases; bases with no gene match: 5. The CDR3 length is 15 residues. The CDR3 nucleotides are TGTGCCAGCAGTATCGACAGGGCCGGGGCCAACGTCCTGACTTTC. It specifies CASSIDRAGANVLTF.

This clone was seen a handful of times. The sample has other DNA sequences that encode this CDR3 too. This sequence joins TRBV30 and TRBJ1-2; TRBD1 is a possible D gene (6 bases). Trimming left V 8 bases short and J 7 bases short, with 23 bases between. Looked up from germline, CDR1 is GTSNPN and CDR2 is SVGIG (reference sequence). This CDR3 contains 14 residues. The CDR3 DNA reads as TGTGCCGCCGGAGAAGTCAGGACAGCCACTGGCTACACCTTC. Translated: CAAGEVRTATGYTF.

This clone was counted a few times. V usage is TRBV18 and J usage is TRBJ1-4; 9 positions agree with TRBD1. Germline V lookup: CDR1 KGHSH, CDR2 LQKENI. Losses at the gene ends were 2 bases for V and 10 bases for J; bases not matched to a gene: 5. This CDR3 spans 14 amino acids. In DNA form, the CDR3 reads TGTGCCAGCTCACCAGAGGGACAGGGCGGAAAACTGTTTTTT. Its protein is CASSPEGQGGKLFF.

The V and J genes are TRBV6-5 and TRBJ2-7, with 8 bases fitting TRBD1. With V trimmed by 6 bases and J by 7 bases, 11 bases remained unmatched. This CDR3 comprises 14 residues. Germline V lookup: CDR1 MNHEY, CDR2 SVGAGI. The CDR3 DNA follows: TGTGCCAGCAGATACGACAGGGGTGTGATGGAGCAGTACTTC. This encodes CASRYDRGVMEQYF.

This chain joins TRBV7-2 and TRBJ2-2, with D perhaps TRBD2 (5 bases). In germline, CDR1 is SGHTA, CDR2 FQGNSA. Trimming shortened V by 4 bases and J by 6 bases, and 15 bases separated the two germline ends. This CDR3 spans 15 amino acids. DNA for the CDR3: TGTGCCAGCAGCTCATATCTTGATAGCGCCGGGGAGCTGTTTTTT. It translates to CASSSYLDSAGELFF.

CDR3 DNA: TGTGCCAGCAGCGGACAGGCTTGGGCCTACGAGCAGTACTTC. Encoded protein: CASSGQAWAYEQYF. This chain uses TRBV27 with TRBJ2-5; the match to TRBD1 covers 7 bases. The tail of the sequence fits TRBJ2-7 better, so the J call may be wrong. The CDR3 has 14 residues. Germline lookup yields CDR1 MNHEY and CDR2 SMNVEV (reference sequence).

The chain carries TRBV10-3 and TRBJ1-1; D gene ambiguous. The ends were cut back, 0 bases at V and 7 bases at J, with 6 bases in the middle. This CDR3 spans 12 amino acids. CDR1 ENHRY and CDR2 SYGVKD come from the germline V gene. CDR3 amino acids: CAISESRHEAFF. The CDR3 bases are TGTGCCATCAGTGAGTCCAGACATGAAGCTTTCTTT.

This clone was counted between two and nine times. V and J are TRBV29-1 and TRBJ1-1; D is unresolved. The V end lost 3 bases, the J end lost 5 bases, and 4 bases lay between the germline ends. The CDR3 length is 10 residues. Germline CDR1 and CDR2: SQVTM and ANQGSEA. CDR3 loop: CSVDQTEAFF. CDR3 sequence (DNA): TGCAGCGTTGACCAGACTGAAGCTTTCTTT.

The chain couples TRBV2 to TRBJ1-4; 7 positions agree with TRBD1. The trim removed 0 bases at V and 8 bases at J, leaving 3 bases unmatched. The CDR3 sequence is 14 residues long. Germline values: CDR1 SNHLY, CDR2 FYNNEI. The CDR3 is CASSEAGGGEKLFF. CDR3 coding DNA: TGTGCCAGCAGTGAAGCAGGGGGCGGGGAAAAACTGTTTTTT.

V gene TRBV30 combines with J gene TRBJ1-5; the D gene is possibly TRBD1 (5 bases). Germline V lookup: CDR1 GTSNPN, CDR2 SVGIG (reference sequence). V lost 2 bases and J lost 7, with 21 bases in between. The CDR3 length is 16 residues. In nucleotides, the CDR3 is TGTGCCTGGAGTCCTCGCAGGGAAGGCCTGAAGCAGCCCCAGCATTTT. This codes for CAWSPRREGLKQPQHF.

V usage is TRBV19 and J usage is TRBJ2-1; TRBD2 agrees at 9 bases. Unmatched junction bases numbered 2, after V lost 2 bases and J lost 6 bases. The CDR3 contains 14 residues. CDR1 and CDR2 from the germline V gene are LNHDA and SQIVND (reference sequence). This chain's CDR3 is CASSISSGGNEQFF. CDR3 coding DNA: TGTGCCAGTAGTATAAGTAGCGGGGGCAATGAGCAGTTCTTC.

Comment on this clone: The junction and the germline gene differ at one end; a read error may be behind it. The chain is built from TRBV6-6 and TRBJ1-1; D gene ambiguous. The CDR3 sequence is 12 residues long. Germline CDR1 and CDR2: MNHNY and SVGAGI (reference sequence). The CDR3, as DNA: TGTGCCTGCAGGTCGGTGAACACTGAAGCTTTCTTT. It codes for CACRSVNTEAFF.

Here the CDR3 DNA reads TGTGCCACCAGCAGAGATAAGGCGGGATCGGGAGAGCAGTACTTC. Its translation: CATSRDKAGSGEQYF. The V gene is TRBV15, the J gene TRBJ2-7, with D possibly being TRBD2 (6 bases). Germline V gives CDR1 LNHNV, CDR2 YYDKDF (reference sequence). This CDR3 is 15 amino acids long. The ends were cut back, 0 bases at V and 7 bases at J, with 16 bases in the middle.

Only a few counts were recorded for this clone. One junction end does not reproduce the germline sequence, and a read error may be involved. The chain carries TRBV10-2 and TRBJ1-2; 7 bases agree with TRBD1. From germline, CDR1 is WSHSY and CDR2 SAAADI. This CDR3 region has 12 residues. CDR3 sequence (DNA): TGCGCCAGCAGTGATATGTTTACGGGACAGCACTTC. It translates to CASSDMFTGQHF.

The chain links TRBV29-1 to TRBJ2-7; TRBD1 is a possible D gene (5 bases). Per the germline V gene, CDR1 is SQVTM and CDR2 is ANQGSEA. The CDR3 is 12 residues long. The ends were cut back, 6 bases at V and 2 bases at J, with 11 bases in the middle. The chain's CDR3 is CSVGRATYEQYF. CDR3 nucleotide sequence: TGCAGCGTCGGCAGGGCGACCTACGAGCAGTACTTC.

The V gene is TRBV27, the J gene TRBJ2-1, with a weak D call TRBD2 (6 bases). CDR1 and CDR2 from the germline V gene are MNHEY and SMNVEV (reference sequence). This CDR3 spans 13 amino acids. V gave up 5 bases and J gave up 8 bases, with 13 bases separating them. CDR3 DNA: TGTGCCAGCAGTCCGGACGGCGGGGATGAGCAGTTCTTC. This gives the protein CASSPDGGDEQFF.

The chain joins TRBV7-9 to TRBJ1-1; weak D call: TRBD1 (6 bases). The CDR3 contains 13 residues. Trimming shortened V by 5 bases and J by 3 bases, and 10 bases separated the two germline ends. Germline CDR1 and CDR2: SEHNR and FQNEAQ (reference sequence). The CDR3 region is CASSPTGDTEAFF. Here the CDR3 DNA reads TGTGCCAGCAGCCCGACAGGCGACACTGAAGCTTTCTTT.

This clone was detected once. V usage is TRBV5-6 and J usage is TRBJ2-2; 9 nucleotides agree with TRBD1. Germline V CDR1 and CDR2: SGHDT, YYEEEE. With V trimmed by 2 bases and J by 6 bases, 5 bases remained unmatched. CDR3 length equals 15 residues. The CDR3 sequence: CASSFGTGLSGELFF. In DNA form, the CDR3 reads TGTGCCAGCAGCTTCGGGACAGGGCTATCCGGGGAGCTGTTTTTT.

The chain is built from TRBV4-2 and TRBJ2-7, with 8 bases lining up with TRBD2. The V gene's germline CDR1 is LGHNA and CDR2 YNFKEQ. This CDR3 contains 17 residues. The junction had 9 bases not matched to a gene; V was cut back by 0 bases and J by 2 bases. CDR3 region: CASSQDRRLAGTYEQYF. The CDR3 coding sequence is TGTGCCAGCAGCCAAGATCGGAGGCTAGCGGGTACCTACGAGCAGTACTTC.

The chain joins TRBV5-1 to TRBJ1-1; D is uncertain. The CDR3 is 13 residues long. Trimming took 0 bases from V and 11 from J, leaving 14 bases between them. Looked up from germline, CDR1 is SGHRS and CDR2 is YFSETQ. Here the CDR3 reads CASSLDSGEEAFF. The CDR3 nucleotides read TGCGCCAGCAGCTTGGATTCTGGAGAAGAGGCTTTCTTT.

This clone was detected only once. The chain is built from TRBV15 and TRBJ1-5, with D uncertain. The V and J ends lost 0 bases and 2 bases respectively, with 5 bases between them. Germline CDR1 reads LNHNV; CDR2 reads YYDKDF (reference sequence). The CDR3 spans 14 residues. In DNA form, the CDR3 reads TGTGCCACCAGCAGAGATCGCGGCAATCAGCCCCAGCATTTT. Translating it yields CATSRDRGNQPQHF.

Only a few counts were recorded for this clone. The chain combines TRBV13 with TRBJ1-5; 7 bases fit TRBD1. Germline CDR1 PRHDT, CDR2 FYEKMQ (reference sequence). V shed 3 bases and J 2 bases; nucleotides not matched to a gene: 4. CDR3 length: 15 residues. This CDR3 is CASSLGQGGNQPQHF. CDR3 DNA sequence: TGTGCCAGCAGCTTGGGGCAGGGGGGCAATCAGCCCCAGCATTTT.